Each of the 17 T cell receptor beta chains below was sequenced from the same sample in a study of blood T cell repertoires in COVID-19. TCRdb's table, derived via immunoSEQ multiplex PCR, lists solely in-frame clones and lacks some. In the table there are about 290,000 clones, roughly nine tenths of which are singletons. Sequencing was carried out using PBMCs or T cells enriched from blood (not recorded which). These receptors came from a woman between 35 and 50 years old who had recovered from COVID-19.

The rearrangement uses TRBV11-2 and TRBJ2-1; D may be TRBD2 (6 bases). The V gene's germline CDR1 is SGHAT and CDR2 FQNNGV. The V end was cut by 3 bases, the J end by 10 bases, with 19 bases between. The CDR3 spans 15 residues. The DNA for the CDR3 is TGTGCCAGCAGCTTTAACTCCCTGGGGGGACGGGAGCAGTTCTTC. Amino acids: CASSFNSLGGREQFF. The full variable domain, completed using reference TRBV11-2 and TRBJ2-1, is EAGVAQSPRYKIIEKRQSVAFWCNPISGHATLYWYQQILGQGPKLLIQFQNNGVVDDSQLPKDRFSAERLKGVDSTLKIQPAKLEDSAVYLCASSFNSLGGREQFFGPGTRLTVL.

This clone was counted between two and nine times. The chain employs TRBV30 and TRBJ1-2; tentative D call: TRBD1 (5 bases). CDR1 is GTSNPN and CDR2 is SVGIG in the germline V gene (reference sequence). Trimming cost V 3 bases and J 4 bases, with 12 bases left between them. The CDR3 loop spans 13 amino acids. DNA for the CDR3: TGTGCCTGGAGCCCAGACAGCCTCTATGGCTACACCTTC. Its translation is CAWSPDSLYGYTF.

The rearrangement joins TRBV3-1 (or the pseudogene TRBV3-2) to TRBJ1-1, with 8 bases aligning to TRBD1. The CDR3 length is 18 residues. Unmatched junction bases numbered 14, after V lost 0 bases and J lost 5 bases. In germline, CDR1 is LGHDT, CDR2 YNNKEL (reference sequence). CDR3 bases: TGTGCCAGCAGCCAAGATCCCAGGGGGCCAGTTTCGAGGACTGAAGCTTTCTTT. Its protein is CASSQDPRGPVSRTEAFF.

In its sample, this clone was seen a few times. This chain connects TRBV5-1 to TRBJ2-7; 11 bases fit TRBD1. The J segment lost 5 bases and the V segment lost 2 bases, leaving 3 bases of the junction unmatched. This CDR3 is 14 amino acids long. The germline V gene has CDR1 SGHRS and CDR2 YFSETQ. CDR3 amino acids: CASSLGQGAHEQYF. In DNA, the CDR3 is TGCGCCAGCAGCTTAGGACAGGGGGCTCACGAGCAGTACTTC.

The rearrangement uses TRBV14 and TRBJ2-7; the match to TRBD2 covers 12 bases. Germline V gene sequence: CDR1 SGHDN, CDR2 FVKESK. The CDR3 totals 16 residues. V trimming: 3 bases; J trimming: 6 bases; junction bases outside the gene matches: 9. CDR3 loop: CASSHTASGRALEQYF. The CDR3 nucleotides are TGTGCCAGCAGCCATACGGCTAGCGGGAGGGCCCTCGAGCAGTACTTC.

CDR3 in DNA: TGTGCCAGCAGCCATGGAGGGGGCTGGGGCACTGAAGCTTTCTTT. Amino acid sequence: CASSHGGGWGTEAFF. The chain recombines TRBV25-1 with TRBJ1-1; TRBD1 agrees at 7 bases. V shed 6 bases, J shed 4 bases, and the junction held 11 bases outside the gene matches. CDR3 length equals 15 residues. Germline CDR1 reads MGHDK; CDR2 reads SYGVNS.

The genes are TRBV19 and TRBJ2-3, with a tentative D call TRBD2 (5 bases). The CDR3 spans 15 residues. V was cut by 3 bases and J by 0 bases, with 10 bases left in between. Per the germline V gene, CDR1 is LNHDA and CDR2 is SQIVND (reference sequence). CDR3 loop: CASSMVLASTDTQYF. For the CDR3, the DNA is TGTGCCAGTAGTATGGTCCTAGCCAGCACAGATACGCAGTATTTT.

In DNA form, the CDR3 reads TGTGCCAGCAGCGGGGTGGGTGAGGGGACAGGGTCTTTGAACACTGAAGCTTTCTTT. It is translated as CASSGVGEGTGSLNTEAFF. V is TRBV9 and J is TRBJ1-1; 9 nucleotides align to TRBD1. The germline CDR1 and CDR2 sequences are SGDLS and YYNGEE. V lost 3 bases and J lost 0; bases outside the gene matches: 15. The CDR3 is 19 residues long. The variable domain in full, completed from reference TRBV9 and TRBJ1-1, reads DSGVTQTPKHLITATGQRVTLRCSPRSGDLSVYWYQQSLDQGLQFLIQYYNGEERAKGNILERFSAQQFPDLHSELNLSSLELGDSALYFCASSGVGEGTGSLNTEAFFGQGTRLTVV.

This chain joins TRBV30 and TRBJ2-7; maybe TRBD2 (6 bases). V lost 0 bases, J lost 2 bases, and 14 bases lay in between. CDR1 and CDR2 from the germline V gene are GTSNPN and SVGIG (reference sequence). The CDR3 totals 15 residues. This CDR3 reads CAWSVVGGSPYEQYF. The CDR3 DNA sequence: TGTGCCTGGAGTGTCGTGGGGGGATCCCCCTACGAGCAGTACTTC. The variable domain in full, completed from reference TRBV30 and TRBJ2-7, reads SQTIHQWPATLVQPVGSPLSLECTVEGTSNPNLYWYRQAAGRGLQLLFYSVGIGQISSEVPQNLSASRPQDRQFILSSKKLLLSDSGFYLCAWSVVGGSPYEQYFGPGTRLTVT.

V usage is TRBV11-2 and J usage is TRBJ2-5, with D perhaps TRBD1 (5 bases). This CDR3 is built from 14 residues. Between the trimmed V and J ends, which lost 1 base and 5 bases, there was a span of 11 bases. The V gene's germline CDR1 is SGHAT and CDR2 FQNNGV. CDR3 sequence reads: CASSLVNRRETQYF. The CDR3 DNA follows: TGTGCCAGCAGCTTAGTAAACAGGCGGGAGACCCAGTACTTC.

The V and J genes are TRBV27 and TRBJ2-5; TRBD1 is a possible D gene (5 bases). The germline gives CDR1 MNHEY, CDR2 SMNVEV (reference sequence). Trimming stripped 5 bases from V and 5 bases from J, with 24 bases between. The CDR3 has 17 amino acids. CDR3 region: CASSPQGSSVLWETQYF. The CDR3 DNA reads TGTGCCAGCAGTCCCCAGGGCAGCAGCGTCTTGTGGGAGACCCAGTACTTC.

The chain uses TRBV7-8 and TRBJ2-5; 7 bases are a match to TRBD1. The CDR3 has 17 residues. Trimming at V came to 0 bases and at J to 1 base, leaving 8 bases not matched to a gene. The germline V gene has CDR1 SGHVS and CDR2 FQNEAQ. The CDR3 here is CASSLARGRNPQETQYF. CDR3 nucleotides: TGTGCCAGCAGCTTAGCGAGGGGGCGGAACCCCCAAGAGACCCAGTACTTC.

The CDR3 loop reads CAWMRTGSGNTIYF. The CDR3 DNA sequence: TGTGCCTGGATGCGGACAGGGTCTGGAAACACCATATATTTT. The V call is TRBV30, the J call TRBJ1-3, with TRBD1 matching 8 bases. The CDR3 covers 14 residues. V lost 4 bases to trimming and J lost 1 base; unmatched junction nucleotides: 3. In germline, CDR1 is GTSNPN, CDR2 SVGIG (reference sequence).

On this clone: The junction departs from germline at one end; a sequencing error may be responsible. The chain couples TRBV6-5 to TRBJ2-2; 7 bases align to TRBD1. CDR1 is MNHEY and CDR2 is SVGAGI in the germline V gene. The CDR3 sequence is 14 residues long. CDR3 coding DNA: TGTGCCAGCCGGAGCAGGGGGAACGCCGGGGAGCTGTTTTTT. Translation: CASRSRGNAGELFF.

The rearrangement links TRBV6-5 to TRBJ2-2; TRBD1 agrees at 9 bases. V trimming: 7 bases; J trimming: 8 bases; junction bases outside the gene matches: 11. CDR3 length: 15 residues. Germline lookup yields CDR1 MNHEY and CDR2 SVGAGI. The CDR3 loop reads CASNEGQGLRGELFF. DNA for the CDR3: TGTGCCAGCAACGAGGGACAGGGTTTGCGTGGGGAGCTGTTTTTT.

A single count supports this clone. The genes are TRBV9 and TRBJ1-2, with TRBD1 matching 8 bases. Germline loops: CDR1 SGDLS, CDR2 YYNGEE. The ends lost 3 bases at V and 8 bases at J; junction bases unmatched: 9. The CDR3 extends over 14 amino acids. The CDR3 region is CASSDTRGLSGYTF. In nucleotides, the CDR3 is TGTGCCAGCAGCGATACCAGGGGGCTATCGGGCTACACCTTC.

V and J are TRBV18 and TRBJ1-1; the D gene is possibly TRBD1 (6 bases). V gave up 6 bases and J gave up 0 bases, with 14 bases separating them. The CDR3 totals 15 residues. Germline CDR1 is KGHSH and CDR2 is LQKENI. Here the CDR3 reads CASSAGDRMNTEAFF. DNA for the CDR3: TGTGCCAGCTCCGCCGGAGACAGGATGAACACTGAAGCTTTCTTT.